Listed below are T cell receptor beta chains from one sample, sequenced in a study of OX40 agonist ivuxolimab in advanced cancers. The assay was immunoSEQ multiplex PCR, and TCRdb's table has in-frame clones only and misses some. The data contain approximately 74,000 clones, over 75% of them singletons. Sequenced material: CD4+ or CD8+ T cells sorted from blood, taken in a trial of the OX40 agonist ivuxolimab. These receptors were obtained from an adult with an advanced solid tumor such as melanoma, head and neck, liver or kidney cancer. Each CDR3 is given without its conserved first and last residue. Where a row states a size, it is once, few, many or the class of an expanded clone; other rows omit it.

j_call: TRBJ2-5
v_call: TRBV10-3
clone_size: -
cdr3_aa: AISPVERRETQY

j_call: TRBJ2-3
v_call: TRBV11-3
clone_size: once
cdr3_aa: ASSELAGVPYTQY

j_call: TRBJ2-1
v_call: TRBV9
clone_size: -
cdr3_aa: ASSVDPGLTYNEQF

j_call: TRBJ1-5
v_call: TRBV19
clone_size: -
cdr3_aa: ASSIRTNQPQH

j_call: TRBJ2-7
v_call: TRBV11-2
clone_size: -
cdr3_aa: ASSLLLVNEQY

j_call: TRBJ1-5
v_call: TRBV7-6
clone_size: -
cdr3_aa: ASSPTWGVVGNQPQH

j_call: TRBJ2-1
v_call: TRBV6-6
clone_size: -
cdr3_aa: ASRRLSGRGHEQF

j_call: TRBJ1-4
v_call: TRBV18
clone_size: -
cdr3_aa: ASSPRQAQGEKLF

j_call: TRBJ2-1
v_call: TRBV7-2
clone_size: -
cdr3_aa: ASSLTVRDEQF

j_call: TRBJ2-5
v_call: TRBV6-5
clone_size: once
cdr3_aa: ASSPKGWQETQY

j_call: TRBJ2-3
v_call: TRBV19
clone_size: once
cdr3_aa: ASSISRRSPVF

j_call: TRBJ2-1
v_call: TRBV11-2
clone_size: -
cdr3_aa: ASSLEASNEQF

j_call: TRBJ2-2
v_call: TRBV6-5
clone_size: -
cdr3_aa: ASSYTQYTGELF

j_call: TRBJ2-5
v_call: TRBV11-1
clone_size: -
cdr3_aa: ASSNSRDGMYQETQY

j_call: TRBJ2-5
v_call: TRBV6-5
clone_size: -
cdr3_aa: ASSYWQGAGTQY

j_call: TRBJ1-2
v_call: TRBV19
clone_size: -
cdr3_aa: ASSPGLGTGYGYT

j_call: -
v_call: TRBV7-2
clone_size: once
cdr3_aa: ASSLGASGTAYEQY

j_call: TRBJ2-2
v_call: TRBV4-1
clone_size: -
cdr3_aa: ASSQRQGTSGELF

j_call: TRBJ2-2
v_call: TRBV7-9
clone_size: -
cdr3_aa: ASSLAGAGELF

j_call: TRBJ2-1
v_call: TRBV5-1
clone_size: -
cdr3_aa: ASSPSGLDYNEQF

j_call: TRBJ1-3
v_call: TRBV5-1
clone_size: -
cdr3_aa: ASSPSQGAGNTIY

j_call: TRBJ1-5
v_call: TRBV7-9
clone_size: few
cdr3_aa: ASSLVLGGVGQPQH

j_call: TRBJ2-1
v_call: TRBV18
clone_size: -
cdr3_aa: ASSPAGDWQHNEQF

j_call: TRBJ2-3
v_call: TRBV28
clone_size: -
cdr3_aa: STSVTDTQY

j_call: TRBJ1-5
v_call: TRBV28
clone_size: -
cdr3_aa: ASRHRPTGGDQPQH

j_call: TRBJ1-6
v_call: TRBV30
clone_size: -
cdr3_aa: AWNTGSSYNSPLH

j_call: TRBJ2-1
v_call: TRBV4-1
clone_size: -
cdr3_aa: ASSQEAVSYNEQF

j_call: TRBJ1-5
v_call: TRBV28
clone_size: -
cdr3_aa: ASNESGAGNQPQH

j_call: TRBJ2-1
v_call: TRBV4-1
clone_size: -
cdr3_aa: ASSPGPGVNNEQF

j_call: TRBJ1-2
v_call: TRBV15
clone_size: -
cdr3_aa: ATSRDFGGEGGYT

j_call: TRBJ2-1
v_call: TRBV18
clone_size: -
cdr3_aa: ASSPRLDNEQF

j_call: TRBJ2-3
v_call: TRBV18
clone_size: -
cdr3_aa: ASSGYTDTQY

j_call: TRBJ1-2
v_call: TRBV10-3
clone_size: -
cdr3_aa: AIMGPGGFST

j_call: TRBJ2-2
v_call: TRBV6-4
clone_size: -
cdr3_aa: ASSDGTAGGELF

j_call: TRBJ2-1
v_call: TRBV28
clone_size: once
cdr3_aa: ASKLATVANEQF

j_call: TRBJ2-5
v_call: TRBV9
clone_size: -
cdr3_aa: ASSVGVLAGSPQETQY

j_call: TRBJ2-3
v_call: TRBV7-2
clone_size: -
cdr3_aa: ASSFGTSREAQY

j_call: TRBJ2-1
v_call: TRBV10-3
clone_size: -
cdr3_aa: AISAGTGRVNEQF

j_call: TRBJ1-1
v_call: TRBV6-5
clone_size: -
cdr3_aa: ASTRGKQGNTEAF

j_call: TRBJ1-1
v_call: TRBV9
clone_size: -
cdr3_aa: ASSVARVATEAF

j_call: TRBJ2-6
v_call: TRBV27
clone_size: -
cdr3_aa: ASSALGANVLT

j_call: TRBJ2-7
v_call: TRBV10-3
clone_size: -
cdr3_aa: AISESIWEWQGGIYEQY

j_call: TRBJ1-5
v_call: TRBV2
clone_size: once
cdr3_aa: ASTLAQGAARLGQPQH

j_call: TRBJ1-4
v_call: TRBV23-1
clone_size: once
cdr3_aa: ASSQVWCSNEKLF

j_call: TRBJ1-5
v_call: TRBV2
clone_size: -
cdr3_aa: ASRGWGQGPMGNQPQH

j_call: TRBJ2-1
v_call: TRBV9
clone_size: -
cdr3_aa: ASSVAASSYNEQF

j_call: TRBJ2-7
v_call: TRBV9
clone_size: few
cdr3_aa: ASSVTGLSRDGEQY

j_call: TRBJ2-1
v_call: TRBV30
clone_size: -
cdr3_aa: ARGGVGNEQF

j_call: TRBJ1-2
v_call: TRBV5-4
clone_size: once
cdr3_aa: ASSLAGQGTNYGYT